A selection of T cell receptor beta chains follows, all from one sample in a study of T cells after yellow fever vaccination. TCRdb reanalysed the 5' RACE reads using MiXCR and keeps one entry per CDR3 protein. The profile shows about 300,000 distinct CDR3 sequences, under 9% of them singletons. Source: CD4+ T cells sorted from PBMCs, taken 5 days after the yellow fever booster vaccination. The receptors stem from a man in his late teens or twenties who received the YFV17D yellow fever vaccine. CDR3s leave out the opening cysteine and the closing phenylalanine or tryptophan.

TRBV12-3/TRBV12-4 | ASSFTGSGTEAF
TRBV3-1 | ASSRTGGTEAF
TRBV7-2 | ASSPRGGYEQY
TRBV5-1 | ASSLADSYNSPLH
TRBV6-2/TRBV6-3 | ATNPHRDKNIQY
TRBV27 | ASSFAGIGNQY
TRBV7-2 | ASSDSLGRGPEKLF
TRBV27 | ASSLTGGRGNTIY
TRBV12-3/TRBV12-4 | ASSRQGVEGYT
TRBV29-1 | SVGLGNIITEAF